What follows are 4 T cell receptor beta chains derived from one specimen sequenced in a study of T cell changes during pregnancy in multiple sclerosis. Clones were sequenced by immunoSEQ multiplex PCR, and TCRdb holds only the in-frame ones, with some missing. The sample consists of about 96,000 clones, 92% of them appearing once. Sample: peripheral blood, taken in the first trimester of pregnancy. The receptor source for this set is a female donor with multiple sclerosis, enrolled in a pregnancy study.

The chain combines TRBV11-1 with TRBJ2-1, with 13 bases fitting TRBD2. The CDR3 has 16 amino acids. Losses at the gene ends were 5 bases for V and 9 bases for J; bases not matched to a gene: 10. Germline CDR1 and CDR2: SGHAT and FQDESV (reference sequence). DNA for the CDR3: TGTGCCAGCAGCGCGGGACTAGCGGGATTTGGAGGTGAGCAGTTCTTC. Translated, it gives CASSAGLAGFGGEQFF.

This chain connects TRBV28 to TRBJ2-1; unclear D gene. CDR1 and CDR2 (germline): MDHEN, SYDVKM. This CDR3 has 12 residues. Trimming took off 4 bases at V and 5 bases at J, with 6 bases between the two ends. This CDR3 reads CASSSVNNEQFF. The DNA for the CDR3 is TGTGCCAGCAGTTCAGTCAACAATGAGCAGTTCTTC. Using reference TRBV28 and TRBJ2-1 for the parts outside the CDR3, the full variable domain is DVKVTQSSRYLVKRTGEKVFLECVQDMDHENMFWYRQDPGLGLRLIYFSYDVKMKEKGDIPEGYSVSREKKERFSLILESASTNQTSMYLCASSSVNNEQFFGPGTRLTVL.

This clone is a singleton in its sample. This chain links TRBV6-5 with TRBJ1-6, with 8 bases matching TRBD1. J gave up 6 bases and V 2 bases, and 3 bases lay outside the gene matches. The germline V gene encodes CDR1 MNHEY and CDR2 SVGAGI. CDR3 size: 15 residues. CDR3 DNA: TGTGCCAGCAGTTACCGGGACAGGAGTAATTCACCCCTCCACTTT. As protein: CASSYRDRSNSPLHF.

The V and J genes are TRBV6-6 and TRBJ2-7; possibly TRBD2 for D (5 bases). Germline CDR1 MNHNY, CDR2 SVGAGI (reference sequence). There are 14 residues in the CDR3. V was pared by 4 bases and J by 1 base, with 11 bases between. This CDR3 reads CASSFRTGSYEQYF. The CDR3 DNA reads as TGTGCCAGCAGTTTTCGGACTGGTTCCTACGAGCAGTACTTC.